These 21 T cell receptor beta chains share one sample of origin, sequenced in a study of monozygotic twins with cystic fibrosis. The protocol was immunoSEQ multiplex PCR, while the TCRdb copy is restricted to in-frame clones and leaves out a portion. The sample lists about 19,000 clones, approximately 97% occurring once. Sequenced input: blood. Receptors were obtained from a woman in her twenties or thirties with cystic fibrosis.

As to this clone: Germline and junction disagree at one end, which may indicate a read error. This sequence joins TRBV11-2 and TRBJ2-2; 9 positions agree with TRBD2. The germline V gene has CDR1 SGHAT and CDR2 FQNNGV. This CDR3 contains 13 residues. The CDR3, as DNA: TGTGCCAGCAGCTTAGAACAGCGGGGGGCCCGACTTTTT. It codes for CASSLEQRGARLF. The full variable domain, with the rest looked up from reference TRBV11-2 and TRBJ2-2, is EAGVAQSPRYKIIEKRQSVAFWCNPISGHATLYWYQQILGQGPKLLIQFQNNGVVDDSQLPKDRFSAERLKGVDSTLKIQPAKLEDSAVYLCASSLEQRGARLFGEGSRLTVL.

The rearrangement joins TRBV27 to TRBJ2-3; D may be TRBD2 (5 bases). Trimming removed 6 bases from V and 2 bases from J, with 9 bases in between. CDR1 MNHEY and CDR2 SMNVEV come from the germline V gene (reference sequence). The CDR3 is 13 residues long. DNA for the CDR3: TGTGCCAGCAGCCTAGGACTCACAGATACGCAGTATTTT. Amino acids: CASSLGLTDTQYF.

The sample holds one count of this clone. J is TRBJ2-1 and V is TRBV5-5, with TRBD1 identical over 7 bases. Trimming cost V 0 bases and J 5 bases; bases outside gene matches: 8. Germline assignment: CDR1 SGHKS and CDR2 YYEKEE (reference sequence). The CDR3 runs 16 residues. In DNA form, the CDR3 reads TGTGCCAGCAGCTTGGTGTTACGACAGGGTAACAATGAGCAGTTCTTC. Protein: CASSLVLRQGNNEQFF. Looking up the rest from reference TRBV5-5 and TRBJ2-1 gives the full variable domain: DAGVTQSPTHLIKTRGQQVTLRCSPISGHKSVSWYQQVLGQGPQFIFQYYEKEERGRGNFPDRFSARQFPNYSSELNVNALLLGDSALYLCASSLVLRQGNNEQFFGPGTRLTVL.

V and J are TRBV4-2 and TRBJ2-7; TRBD2 is a possible D gene (6 bases). V was cut by 8 bases and J by 0 bases, with 17 bases left in between. The CDR3 is 15 amino acids. Germline CDR1 is LGHNA and CDR2 is YNFKEQ. The CDR3, as DNA: TGTGCCAGCGGGCCGTGGGCGGGACCCTCCTACGAGCAGTACTTC. Protein sequence: CASGPWAGPSYEQYF.

The V gene is TRBV15, the J gene TRBJ2-5; a weak D match, TRBD1 (6 bases). Trimming pared 8 bases from V and 4 bases from J, leaving 20 bases between. The length of the CDR3 is 15 residues. The germline gives CDR1 LNHNV, CDR2 YYDKDF (reference sequence). CDR3 nucleotide sequence: TGTGCCACCGGCCGAATGGATGGACAGCCAGAGACCCAGTACTTC. Translation gives CATGRMDGQPETQYF.

The gene calls are TRBV23-1 and TRBJ1-4; D unclear. TRBV23-1 belongs to the ORF category, with a function that is uncertain. V gave up 10 bases and J gave up 7 bases, with 16 bases separating them. This CDR3 region has 13 residues. The CDR3 loop is CATTPERVEKLFF. The CDR3 nucleotides read TGCGCCACCACCCCGGAGAGGGTTGAAAAACTGTTTTTT.

This chain connects TRBV6-6 to TRBJ2-7, with 16 bases identical to TRBD2. From germline, CDR1 is MNHNY and CDR2 SVGAGI (reference sequence). V lost 6 bases and J lost 7; bases outside the gene matches: 6. CDR3 size: 15 residues. The CDR3 DNA sequence: TGTGCCAGCAGCCCCGGGACTAGCGGGGGGGGTGAGCAGTACTTC. Translation gives CASSPGTSGGGEQYF.

In regard to this clone: At one boundary the junction diverges from the germline segment, which might be a read error. The V and J genes are TRBV18 and TRBJ1-4, with D perhaps matching TRBD1 (5 bases). CDR3 size: 14 residues. The germline V gene encodes CDR1 KGHSH and CDR2 LQKENI. The CDR3, as DNA: TGTGCCAGCTCGGGATCGAGAGGGGTTGAACAACTGTTTTTT. Protein product: CASSGSRGVEQLFF.

V gene TRBV25-1 combines with J gene TRBJ2-7; D is uncertain. Germline CDR1 reads MGHDK; CDR2 reads SYGVNS. The germline V and J ends were trimmed by 9 bases and 5 bases, with 14 bases remaining between them. This CDR3 is 12 amino acids long. The CDR3 DNA sequence: TGTGCCAGTTCCCCCGGCTACGACGAGCAGTACTTC. Translating gives CASSPGYDEQYF.

As DNA, the CDR3 is TGCAGCGTTGCGACGGGGAACTCAGCTTTCTTT. This codes for CSVATGNSAFF. The gene calls are TRBV29-1 and TRBJ1-1; D gene unclear. This CDR3 is 11 amino acids long. V shed 4 bases and J shed 10 bases, with 13 bases lying between them. The germline V gene encodes CDR1 SQVTM and CDR2 ANQGSEA.

The chain has TRBV10-2 and TRBJ2-5; D gene uncertain. CDR1 and CDR2 from the germline V gene are WSHSY and SAAADI. The CDR3 is 11 residues long. V was pared by 2 bases and J by 2 bases, with 0 bases between. The CDR3 coding sequence is TGCGCCAGCAGTGAGCAAGAGACCCAGTACTTC. Translated: CASSEQETQYF.

This chain uses TRBV19 with TRBJ2-7; D uncertain. The CDR3 length is 14 residues. With 3 bases removed from V and 1 base from J, the gap between germline ends came to 10 bases. CDR1 and CDR2 from the germline V gene are LNHDA and SQIVND (reference sequence). CDR3 region: CASSIRAESYEQYF. The CDR3 coding sequence is TGTGCCAGTAGTATTAGGGCCGAATCCTACGAGCAGTACTTC.

This chain uses TRBV9 with TRBJ1-4; TRBD1 might be the D (6 bases). The V gene lost 4 bases and the J gene lost 5 bases, with 15 bases spanning the gap. This CDR3 region has 15 residues. Germline CDR1 reads SGDLS; CDR2 reads YYNGEE. The CDR3 nucleotides read TGTGCCAGCAGCATATCCGGCCAGGGGAATGAAAAACTGTTTTTT. Amino acids: CASSISGQGNEKLFF.

This chain links TRBV5-1 with TRBJ2-7; possibly TRBD2 for D (5 bases). Trimming removed 4 bases at V and 5 bases at J, with 16 bases between. The CDR3 sequence is 14 residues long. Germline V lookup: CDR1 SGHRS, CDR2 YFSETQ. The CDR3 DNA sequence: TGCGCCAGCAGCACCCGGGATTCGGGCGACGAGCAGTACTTC. Translated: CASSTRDSGDEQYF.

This sequence joins TRBV30 and TRBJ1-2; D is unclear. Germline V gene lookup returns CDR1 GTSNPN and CDR2 SVGIG (reference sequence). Trimming stripped 4 bases from V and 6 bases from J, with 18 bases between. The CDR3 is 14 amino acids. CDR3 coding DNA: TGTGCCTGGAAGGTTGGGAATTGGTTAGATGGCTACACCTTC. It yields the protein CAWKVGNWLDGYTF.

V and J are TRBV10-1 and TRBJ2-1; D is undetermined. V was trimmed by 0 bases and J by 9 bases, leaving 12 bases between them. Germline V gene lookup returns CDR1 WNHNN and CDR2 SYGVQD (reference sequence). This CDR3 has 14 amino acids. The CDR3 DNA reads as TGCGCCAGCAGTGAGTCATGGACGAGCGCTGAGCAGTTCTTC. As protein: CASSESWTSAEQFF.

The chain combines TRBV5-6 with TRBJ2-2; D call uncertain. V lost 2 bases and J 6 bases, leaving 8 bases between the germline ends. There are 13 residues in the CDR3. Germline V gene data show CDR1 as SGHDT and CDR2 as YYEEEE. CDR3 nucleotide sequence: TGTGCCAGCAGCTTTGGATGGGCCGGGGAGCTGTTTTTT. The encoded protein is CASSFGWAGELFF.

In its sample, this clone was seen once. A much larger clone lies one base from this, so it may be a read error. The J gene is TRBJ1-2, the V gene TRBV4-1; the D is unclear. CDR1 MGHRA and CDR2 YSYEKL come from the germline V gene. The CDR3 runs to 12 residues. V was trimmed by 0 bases and J by 4 bases, leaving 3 bases between them. CDR3 sequence: CASSQDGYGYTF. The CDR3 bases are TGCGCCAGCAGCCAAGACGGCTATGGCTACACCTTC.

V and J are TRBV4-1 and TRBJ1-3; D is perhaps TRBD1 (5 bases). CDR1 is MGHRA and CDR2 is YSYEKL in the germline V gene. Trimming stripped 3 bases from V and 2 bases from J, with 11 bases between. This CDR3 is 15 amino acids long. CDR3 loop: CASSQSGGTGNTIYF. In nucleotides, the CDR3 is TGCGCCAGCAGCCAGTCGGGGGGAACTGGAAACACCATATATTTT.

The rearrangement links TRBV6-1 to TRBJ2-7, with D maybe TRBD2 (6 bases). The CDR3 loop spans 14 amino acids. Per germline, CDR1 MNHNS and CDR2 SASEGT. Trimming removed 6 bases from V and 5 bases from J, with 17 bases in between. The CDR3 protein is CASRSGLGGHEQYF. The CDR3 DNA reads TGTGCCAGCAGATCGGGACTCGGTGGCCACGAGCAGTACTTC.

The chain carries TRBV10-3 and TRBJ2-7, with 7 bases matching TRBD1. This CDR3 is built from 13 residues. After removal of 10 bases from V and 1 base from J, the junction contained 7 bases not matched to a gene. Germline V gene sequence: CDR1 ENHRY, CDR2 SYGVKD. Here the CDR3 reads CATGTELSYEQYF. CDR3 nucleotides: TGTGCCACCGGGACAGAACTTTCCTACGAGCAGTACTTC.